The clone carrying this T cell receptor beta chain occurred many times. Antigen unknown. The germline V gene encodes CDR1 GTSNPN and CDR2 SVGIG (reference sequence). The CDR3 totals 12 residues. V was pared by 2 bases and J by 3 bases, with 5 bases between. Exclusions: uncontrolled infection, other autoimmune disease, pregnancy, lactation. On the basis of clinical symptoms, serum thyroxine and TRAb, thyroid ultrasound and orbital computed tomography, diagnoses were made. This sample was taken from a study of T cells in Graves' hyperthyroidism and ophthalmopathy. Turning to the study itself: Before treatment of any kind, peripheral blood was taken at initial diagnosis. The study, taken as a whole, reports: Ophthalmopathy, as predicted by the model, came a median roughly 6.8 months after the prediction.

Amplified TCR beta CDR3 regions came from RNA transcripts. HTBI primers were used for first-round RT-PCR of the TCR CDR3. In TCRdb, the multiplex PCR reads were re-called with MiXCR into one record per CDR3 protein. The sample lists about 300,000 distinct CDR3 sequences; roughly 19% were seen once. The V call is TRBV30, the J call TRBJ1-5; D unclear. The sequence was collected from a man in his fifties or sixties with Graves' ophthalmopathy. The sample consisted of blood. CDR3 protein: CAWSPVNQPQHF. For the CDR3, the DNA is TGTGCCTGGAGTCCAGTCAATCAGCCCCAGCATTTT.